One sample yielded the 11 T cell receptor beta chains listed below, sequenced in a study of brain T cells in children with intractable seizures. Clones were read by immunoSEQ multiplex PCR, and TCRdb kept only the in-frame ones, dropping some. The sample contains under 45,000 clones, roughly 90% of which appear only once. The sample was peripheral blood, taken at surgery. These receptors all stem from a girl aged 2 to 10 with tuberous sclerosis and intractable seizures.

This clone was picked up one time. The rearrangement joins TRBV6-5 to TRBJ2-3; 10 bases are shared with TRBD2. The CDR3 extends over 16 amino acids. Germline V gene lookup returns CDR1 MNHEY and CDR2 SVGAGI. Trimming cost V 2 bases and J 3 bases; bases outside gene matches: 5. DNA for the CDR3: TGTGCCAGCAGTTACCCACTAGCGGGGCATACAGATACGCAGTATTTT. This translates into CASSYPLAGHTDTQYF.

The chain is built from TRBV5-6 and TRBJ1-5; TRBD1 matches at 10 bases. Germline trimming cut 2 bases from V and 5 bases from J; bases unmatched to any gene: 4. The CDR3 runs to 15 residues. CDR1 is SGHDT and CDR2 is YYEEEE in the germline V gene. The CDR3 coding sequence is TGTGCCAGCAGCTTAGGGACAGGGGTTCATCAGCCCCAGCATTTT. Its protein is CASSLGTGVHQPQHF.

The chain recombines TRBV7-8 with TRBJ2-3, with 13 bases that match TRBD2. The CDR3 runs to 18 residues. Germline-derived CDR1 and CDR2 are SGHVS and FQNEAQ. Losses at the gene ends were 5 bases for V and 1 base for J; bases not matched to a gene: 9. The DNA for the CDR3 is TGTGCCAGCAGCAGCTACCGGGGGACTAGCGGGGGCACAGATACGCAGTATTTT. It translates to CASSSYRGTSGGTDTQYF.

The chain recombines TRBV11-3 with TRBJ2-2; D tentatively reads TRBD1 or TRBD2 (5 bases each). The CDR3 runs 14 residues. V was clipped by 0 bases and J by 5 bases, with 7 bases between them. CDR1 and CDR2 (germline): SGHNT, YENEEA. The CDR3 loop is CASSLDGGTGELFF. In DNA form, the CDR3 reads TGTGCCAGCAGCTTAGATGGGGGAACCGGGGAGCTGTTTTTT.

This chain connects TRBV20-1 to TRBJ1-2; TRBD1 matches at 7 bases. CDR1 is DFQATT and CDR2 is SNEGSKA in the germline V gene (reference sequence). The CDR3 contains 16 residues. V lost 3 bases to trimming and J lost 0 bases; unmatched junction nucleotides: 10. In DNA, the CDR3 is TGCAGTGCTAGTTCGGACAGGCCTCTTTCTAACTATGGCTACACCTTC. Translating gives CSASSDRPLSNYGYTF.

The DNA of the CDR3 is TGTGCCAGCAGCTTAAGGCAGGGTGCCCCCAATGAGCAGTTCTTC. Its protein is CASSLRQGAPNEQFF. J is TRBJ2-1 and V is TRBV7-3, with a tentative D call TRBD1 (5 bases). The CDR3 runs to 15 residues. Germline V CDR1 and CDR2: SGHTA, FQGTGA. V was shortened by 1 base and J by 6 bases, with 13 bases between the two germline ends.

The chain has TRBV5-1 and TRBJ2-5; 7 bases are shared with TRBD1. Germline V gene lookup returns CDR1 SGHRS and CDR2 YFSETQ. This CDR3 is built from 14 residues. V was pared by 3 bases and J by 5 bases, with 7 bases of the junction left unmatched. CDR3 sequence (DNA): TGCGCCAGCAGCTCAGACAGGGTCCGCGAGACCCAGTACTTC. Translated, it gives CASSSDRVRETQYF.

The rearrangement joins TRBV6-1 to TRBJ2-3, with unresolved D. The CDR3 sequence is 13 residues long. V was trimmed by 3 bases and J by 5 bases, leaving 9 bases between them. CDR1 and CDR2 (germline): MNHNS, SASEGT. The DNA of the CDR3 is TGTGCCAGCAGTGATGGGATCATAGATACGCAGTATTTT. Translated: CASSDGIIDTQYF.

This chain joins TRBV24-1 and TRBJ2-3; D may be TRBD1 (5 bases). The V gene's germline CDR1 is KGHDR and CDR2 SFDVKD. The CDR3 has 18 amino acids. Between the trimmed V and J ends, which lost 4 bases and 6 bases, there was a span of 25 bases. CDR3 DNA: TGTGCCACCAGTGACCACCAAATGCAGGGCATTTTGGGGGATACGCAGTATTTT. Residues: CATSDHQMQGILGDTQYF.

The rearrangement links TRBV7-8 to TRBJ2-3; 9 bases line up with TRBD2. V was clipped by 5 bases and J by 0 bases; unmatched bases: 6. CDR1 and CDR2 from the germline V gene are SGHVS and FQNEAQ. The CDR3 length is 16 residues. The chain's CDR3 is CASSPLAGTSTDTQYF. The CDR3, as DNA: TGTGCCAGCAGCCCTCTAGCGGGGACTAGCACAGATACGCAGTATTTT.

V usage is TRBV6-5 and J usage is TRBJ1-4; a possible D gene is TRBD1 (6 bases). The germline V gene has CDR1 MNHEY and CDR2 SVGAGI. This CDR3 region has 14 residues. V was trimmed by 8 bases and J by 5 bases, leaving 15 bases between them. The CDR3: CASGGQGRNEKLFF. The CDR3 nucleotides are TGTGCCAGCGGGGGGCAGGGAAGGAATGAAAAACTGTTTTTT.